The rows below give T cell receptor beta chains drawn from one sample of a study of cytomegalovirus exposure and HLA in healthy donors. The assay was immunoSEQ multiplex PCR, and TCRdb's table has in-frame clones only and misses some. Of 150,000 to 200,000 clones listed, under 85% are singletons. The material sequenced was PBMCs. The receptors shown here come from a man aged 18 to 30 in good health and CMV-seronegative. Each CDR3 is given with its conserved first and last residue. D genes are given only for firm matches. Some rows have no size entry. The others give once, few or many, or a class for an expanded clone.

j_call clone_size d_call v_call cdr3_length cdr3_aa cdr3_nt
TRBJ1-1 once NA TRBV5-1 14 CASSLTQGSTEAFF TGCGCCAGCAGCTTGACACAGGGTAGTACTGAAGCTTTCTTT
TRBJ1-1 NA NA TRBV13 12 CASSIQGTEAFF TGTGCCAGCAGCATACAGGGAACTGAAGCTTTCTTT
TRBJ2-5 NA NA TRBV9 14 CASSPPWAQETQYF TGTGCCAGCAGCCCGCCCTGGGCCCAAGAGACCCAGTACTTC
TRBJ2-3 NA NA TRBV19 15 CASRTTGLSTDTQYF TGTGCCAGTAGAACAACAGGGCTTAGCACAGATACGCAGTATTTT
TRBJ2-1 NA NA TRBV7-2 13 CASSLGLDNEQFF TGTGCCAGCAGCTTAGGCTTAGACAATGAGCAGTTCTTC
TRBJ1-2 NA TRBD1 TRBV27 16 CASSLTLGQGGYGYTF TGTGCCAGCAGTCTAACATTAGGACAGGGAGGCTATGGCTACACCTTC
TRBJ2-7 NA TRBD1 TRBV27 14 CASSTRQGPGEQYF TGTGCCAGCAGTACCAGACAGGGACCGGGGGAGCAGTACTTC
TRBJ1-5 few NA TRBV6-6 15 CASSSVWGVNQPQHF TGTGCCAGCAGTTCCGTCTGGGGAGTGAATCAGCCCCAGCATTTT
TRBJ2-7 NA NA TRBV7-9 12 CASGAPDYEQYF TGTGCCAGCGGGGCACCGGACTACGAGCAGTACTTC
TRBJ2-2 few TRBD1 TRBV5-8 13 CASSLQGTGELFF TGTGCCAGCAGCTTACAGGGGACCGGGGAGCTGTTTTTT
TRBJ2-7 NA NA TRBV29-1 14 CSVSGTRKKYEQYF TGCAGCGTCTCAGGGACTCGCAAAAAATACGAGCAGTACTTC
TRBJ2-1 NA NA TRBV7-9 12 CASSTVYNEQFF TGTGCCAGCAGTACGGTATACAATGAGCAGTTCTTC
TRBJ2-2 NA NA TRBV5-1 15 CASFNGGSNTGELFF TGCGCCAGCTTTAACGGCGGATCGAACACCGGGGAGCTGTTTTTT
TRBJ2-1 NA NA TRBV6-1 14 CASSPLSAYNEQFF TGTGCCAGCAGTCCCCTGTCCGCCTACAATGAGCAGTTCTTC
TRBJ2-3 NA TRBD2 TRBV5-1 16 CASSPGTSGATDTQYF TGCGCCAGCAGCCCTGGGACTAGCGGGGCCACAGATACGCAGTATTTT
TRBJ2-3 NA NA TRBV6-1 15 CASSEEAAGTDTQYF TGTGCCAGCAGTGAAGAGGCGGCGGGGACAGATACGCAGTATTTT
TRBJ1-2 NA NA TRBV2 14 CASSEVAGVGGYTF TGTGCCAGCAGTGAAGTAGCGGGGGTTGGTGGCTACACCTTC
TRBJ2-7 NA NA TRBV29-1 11 CSVGGMDEQYF TGCAGCGTGGGGGGAATGGACGAGCAGTACTTC
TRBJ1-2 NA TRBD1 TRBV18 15 CASSPTTGGSGGYTF TGTGCCAGCTCACCCACGACAGGGGGTTCGGGTGGCTACACCTTC
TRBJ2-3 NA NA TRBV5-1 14 CASSPGQLLSSQYF TGCGCCAGCAGCCCCGGACAGCTTCTGAGTTCGCAGTATTTT
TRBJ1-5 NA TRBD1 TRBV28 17 CASNADRELAVDQPQHF TGTGCCAGCAATGCGGACAGGGAATTGGCGGTGGATCAGCCCCAGCATTTT
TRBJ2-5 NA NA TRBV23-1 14 CASSQDEGWETQYF TGCGCCAGCAGTCAAGATGAGGGTTGGGAGACCCAGTACTTC
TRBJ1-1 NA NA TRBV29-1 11 CSVVQGTEAFF TGCAGCGTTGTCCAGGGCACTGAAGCTTTCTTT
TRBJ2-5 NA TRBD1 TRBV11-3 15 CASSFRTGGQETQYF TGTGCCAGCAGCTTTCGAACAGGGGGCCAGGAGACCCAGTACTTC
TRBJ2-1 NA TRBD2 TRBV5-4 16 CASSLLAGGDSNEQFF TGTGCCAGCAGCTTGTTGGCGGGGGGGGATTCGAATGAGCAGTTCTTC
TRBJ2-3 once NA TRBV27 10 CASSFPLQYF TGTGCCAGCAGTTTCCCCTTGCAGTATTTT
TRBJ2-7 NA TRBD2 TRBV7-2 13 CASSPFPGGEQYF TGTGCCAGCAGTCCCTTTCCGGGGGGCGAGCAGTACTTC
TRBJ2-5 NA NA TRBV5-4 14 CASSLGQRQETQYF TGTGCCAGCAGCTTGGGACAGCGCCAAGAGACCCAGTACTTC
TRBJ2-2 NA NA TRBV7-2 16 CASSLVPSRNTGELFF TGTGCCAGCAGCTTAGTACCTAGTCGGAACACCGGGGAGCTGTTTTTT
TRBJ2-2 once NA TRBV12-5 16 CASGLVRQGRAGELFF TGTGCTAGTGGTTTGGTTCGACAGGGGAGGGCCGGGGAGCTGTTTTTT
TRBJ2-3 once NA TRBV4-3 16 CASSQGRATYTDTQYF TGCGCCAGCAGCCAAGGCCGCGCCACTTACACAGATACGCAGTATTTT
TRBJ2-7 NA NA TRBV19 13 CASSAGGPYEQYF TGTGCCAGTAGTGCCGGGGGGCCCTACGAGCAGTACTTC
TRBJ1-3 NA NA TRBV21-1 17 CASSSLHDRASGNTIYF TGTGCCAGCAGCAGTCTTCACGACAGGGCTTCGGGAAACACCATATATTTT
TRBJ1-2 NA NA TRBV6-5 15 CASSYAVQLLDGYTF TGTGCCAGCAGTTACGCGGTACAACTCCTGGATGGCTACACCTTC
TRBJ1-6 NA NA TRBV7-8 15 CASSLRVRENSPLHF TGTGCCAGCAGCTTACGCGTCAGGGAAAATTCACCCCTCCACTTT
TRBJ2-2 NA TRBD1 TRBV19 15 CASSGDRGVTGELFF TGTGCCAGTAGTGGAGACAGGGGGGTAACCGGGGAGCTGTTTTTT
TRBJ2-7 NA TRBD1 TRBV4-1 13 CASSGQGPYEQYF TGCGCCAGCAGTGGACAGGGACCCTACGAGCAGTACTTC
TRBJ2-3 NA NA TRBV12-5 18 CASGSTILGAPSTDTQYF TGTGCTAGTGGTTCCACAATCCTAGGGGCTCCTAGCACAGATACGCAGTATTTT
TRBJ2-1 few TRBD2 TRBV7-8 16 CASSNLGLAGYNEQFF TGTGCCAGCAGCAACCTAGGACTAGCGGGCTACAATGAGCAGTTCTTC
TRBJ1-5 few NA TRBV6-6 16 CASSYWPGREGQPQHF TGTGCCAGCAGTTACTGGCCGGGGAGGGAGGGTCAGCCCCAGCATTTT
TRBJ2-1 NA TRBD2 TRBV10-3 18 CAISERGSGRGVRNEQFF TGTGCCATCAGTGAGCGAGGTAGCGGGAGGGGTGTAAGAAATGAGCAGTTCTTC
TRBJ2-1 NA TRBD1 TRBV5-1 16 CASSSSDRGLYNEQFF TGCGCCAGCAGCTCGTCCGACAGGGGACTTTACAATGAGCAGTTCTTC
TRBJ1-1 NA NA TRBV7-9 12 CASSPARVEAFF TGTGCCAGCAGCCCGGCCAGGGTTGAAGCTTTCTTT
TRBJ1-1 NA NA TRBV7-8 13 CASSLVYNTEAFF TGTGCCAGCAGCTTAGTGTATAACACTGAAGCTTTCTTT
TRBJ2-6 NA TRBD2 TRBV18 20 CASSPVKGGPLFSGANVLTF TGTGCCAGCTCACCGGTGAAGGGAGGGCCCCTCTTCTCTGGGGCCAACGTCCTGACTTTC
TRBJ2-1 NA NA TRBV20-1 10 CSAISNEQFF TGCAGTGCTATTAGTAATGAGCAGTTCTTC
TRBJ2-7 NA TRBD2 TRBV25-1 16 CASSDPLAGGTYEQYF TGTGCCAGCAGTGATCCACTAGCGGGAGGGACCTACGAGCAGTACTTC
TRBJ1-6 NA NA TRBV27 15 CASSLFGPYNSPLHF TGTGCCAGCAGTTTATTTGGCCCCTATAATTCACCCCTCCACTTT
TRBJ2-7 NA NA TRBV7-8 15 CASSLVFGQNYEQYF TGTGCCAGCAGCTTAGTTTTTGGACAGAACTACGAGCAGTACTTC
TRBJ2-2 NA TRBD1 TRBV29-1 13 CSVVGTDTGELFF TGCAGCGTCGTCGGGACAGACACCGGGGAGCTGTTTTTT
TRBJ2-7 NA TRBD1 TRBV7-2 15 CASSLSGTGAYEQYF TGTGCCAGCAGCTTATCGGGAACAGGGGCCTACGAGCAGTACTTC